Listed here is a single T cell receptor (beta chain). The target antigen is unknown. These data originate in a study of T cell repertoires in cytomegalovirus infection. Study-wide background: Matching HLA type, along with CMV infection, was indicated by public TCR beta signatures. Study-wide results and limits: CMV carriers with the relevant HLA were identified by cumulative public TCR beta family frequency.

TCRdb reprocessed the reads with MiXCR, giving one entry per CDR3 protein. The top ten hold 73% of the sample, which has 60,000 to 80,000 distinct CDR3 sequences, around 20% seen once. V was clipped by 1 base and J by 4 bases, with 13 bases between them. The germline V gene encodes CDR1 SGHTA and CDR2 FQGNSA. The CDR3 is made up of 16 amino acids. Sequencing was performed on CD8+ T cells from cultured PBMCs, taken from culture after CMV antigen stimulation. The genes are TRBV7-2 and TRBJ1-4; D not resolved. This clonotype was obtained from a human donor in good health (CMV status not recorded). Some clones in this sample may be carry-over from other donors' samples. The CDR3: CASSLVSAGSNEKLFF. Written as DNA, the CDR3 is TGTGCCAGCAGCTTAGTATCAGCGGGCAGTAATGAAAAACTGTTTTTT.